This TCR beta chain was identified during a study of blood T cell repertoires in COVID-19. Deletions cut 7 bases from V and 0 bases from J, with 13 bases between. CDR1 is SNHLY and CDR2 is FYNNEI in the germline V gene. The CDR3 covers 14 residues. Only in-frame clones appear in the TCRdb table, and some are missing; sequencing was by immunoSEQ multiplex PCR. The profile covers around 100,000 clones, with around nine tenths appearing a single time and 15% taken by the ten largest. The chain has TRBV2 and TRBJ2-7; no definite D call. This clonotype originated in a human donor in a cohort sampled during active COVID-19. The sample consisted of peripheral blood. The DNA of the CDR3 is TGTGCCAGCACCCTGGCGGCAAGCTCCTACGAGCAGTACTTC. Encoded protein: CASTLAASSYEQYF.